The sequence of this T cell receptor (beta chain) was determined in a study of cytomegalovirus exposure and HLA in healthy donors. The study, taken as a whole, reports: Accurate prediction of most subjects' HLA-A and HLA-B alleles from TCR beta sequences was reported. Most TCR beta V segments were productive about 90% or about 30% of the time in an earlier analysis.

CDR1 GTSNPN and CDR2 SVGIG come from the germline V gene (reference sequence). Germline trimming cut 2 bases from V and 5 bases from J; bases unmatched to any gene: 8. The CDR3 loop spans 14 amino acids. This PCR relied on a set of 60 Vbeta primers and 13 Jbeta primers. Profiling relied on immunoSEQ multiplex PCR, and the TCRdb table lists in-frame clones only, not all of them. The sample lists under 130,000 clones, under 85% occurring once. Turning to this clone: Its antigen is unidentified. Other DNA sequences in the same sample also yield this CDR3.

Though nominally healthy at sampling, donors likely had unrecorded immune exposures. The origin of this receptor is a middle-aged man in good health and CMV-seronegative. The chain combines TRBV30 with TRBJ2-5; TRBD2 matches at 7 bases. Sequenced material: PBMCs. CDR3 in amino acids: CAWSNGLDPETQYF. As DNA, the CDR3 is TGTGCCTGGAGTAACGGACTAGACCCGGAGACCCAGTACTTC.